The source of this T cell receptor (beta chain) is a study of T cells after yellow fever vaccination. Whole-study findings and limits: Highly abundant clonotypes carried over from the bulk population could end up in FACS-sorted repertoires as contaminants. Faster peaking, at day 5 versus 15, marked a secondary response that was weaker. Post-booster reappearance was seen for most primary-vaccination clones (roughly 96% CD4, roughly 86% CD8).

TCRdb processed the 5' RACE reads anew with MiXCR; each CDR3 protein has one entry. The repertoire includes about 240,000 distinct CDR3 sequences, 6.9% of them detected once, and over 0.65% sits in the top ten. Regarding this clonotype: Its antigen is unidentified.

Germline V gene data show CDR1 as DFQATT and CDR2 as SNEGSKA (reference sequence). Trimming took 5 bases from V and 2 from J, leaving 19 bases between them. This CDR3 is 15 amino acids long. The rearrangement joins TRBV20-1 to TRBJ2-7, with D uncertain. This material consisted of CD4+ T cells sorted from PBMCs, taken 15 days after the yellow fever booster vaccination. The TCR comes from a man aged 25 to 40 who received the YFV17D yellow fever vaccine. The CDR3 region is CSALQGPANTYEQYF. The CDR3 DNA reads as TGCAGTGCTCTCCAAGGCCCAGCGAACACCTACGAGCAGTACTTC.